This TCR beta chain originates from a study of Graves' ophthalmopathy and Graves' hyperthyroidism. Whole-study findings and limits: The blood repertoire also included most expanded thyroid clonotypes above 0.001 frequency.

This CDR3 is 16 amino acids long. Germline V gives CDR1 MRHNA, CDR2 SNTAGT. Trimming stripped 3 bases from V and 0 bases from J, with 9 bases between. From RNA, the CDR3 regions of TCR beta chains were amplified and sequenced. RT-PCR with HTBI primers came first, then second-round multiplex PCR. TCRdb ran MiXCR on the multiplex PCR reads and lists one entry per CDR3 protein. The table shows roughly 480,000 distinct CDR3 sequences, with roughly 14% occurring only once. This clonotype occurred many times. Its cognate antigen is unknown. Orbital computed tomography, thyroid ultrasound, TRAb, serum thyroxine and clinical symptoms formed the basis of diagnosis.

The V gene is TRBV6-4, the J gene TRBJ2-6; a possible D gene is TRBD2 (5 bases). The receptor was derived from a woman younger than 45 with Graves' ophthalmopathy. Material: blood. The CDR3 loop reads CASSDLGSSGANVLTF. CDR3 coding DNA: TGTGCCAGCAGTGATCTTGGGAGCTCTGGGGCCAACGTCCTGACTTTC.